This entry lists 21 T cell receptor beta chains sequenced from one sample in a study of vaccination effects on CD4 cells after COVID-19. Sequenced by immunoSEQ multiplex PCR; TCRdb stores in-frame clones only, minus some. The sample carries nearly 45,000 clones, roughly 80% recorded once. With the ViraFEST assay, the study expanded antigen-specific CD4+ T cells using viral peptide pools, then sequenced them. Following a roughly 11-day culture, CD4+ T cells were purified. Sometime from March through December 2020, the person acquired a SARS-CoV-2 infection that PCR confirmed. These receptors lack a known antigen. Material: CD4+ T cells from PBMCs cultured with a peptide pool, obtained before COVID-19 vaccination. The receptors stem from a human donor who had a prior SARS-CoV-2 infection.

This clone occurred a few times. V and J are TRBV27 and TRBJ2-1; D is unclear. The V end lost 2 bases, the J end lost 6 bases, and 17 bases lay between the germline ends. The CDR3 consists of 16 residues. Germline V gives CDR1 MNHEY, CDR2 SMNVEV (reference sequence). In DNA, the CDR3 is TGTGCCAGCAGTTTAAGTTTTAGTTGGGGTGGCAATGAGCAGTTCTTC. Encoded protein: CASSLSFSWGGNEQFF.

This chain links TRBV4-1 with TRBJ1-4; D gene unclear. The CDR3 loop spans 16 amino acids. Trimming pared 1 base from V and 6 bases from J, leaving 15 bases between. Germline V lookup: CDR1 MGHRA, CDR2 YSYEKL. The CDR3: CASSQVFETFDEKLFF. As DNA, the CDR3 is TGCGCCAGCAGCCAAGTGTTCGAGACATTCGATGAAAAACTGTTTTTT.

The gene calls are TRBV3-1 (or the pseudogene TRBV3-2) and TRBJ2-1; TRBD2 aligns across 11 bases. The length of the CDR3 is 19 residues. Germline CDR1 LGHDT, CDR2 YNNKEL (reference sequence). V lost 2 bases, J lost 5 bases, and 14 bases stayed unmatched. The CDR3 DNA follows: TGTGCCAGCAGCCAAATGCGACTAACGGGACTAGCGGAAGACAATGAGCAGTTCTTC. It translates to CASSQMRLTGLAEDNEQFF.

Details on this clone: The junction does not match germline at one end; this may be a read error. CDR3 DNA: TGTGCTAGCAGCTTAGGAGGTGGTAGCGGGACGACGCAGTTCTTC. It encodes CASSLGGGSGTTQFF. The gene calls are TRBV7-7 and TRBJ2-1, with TRBD2 matching 8 bases. Germline loops: CDR1 SSHAT, CDR2 FNYEAQ (reference sequence). The CDR3 consists of 15 residues.

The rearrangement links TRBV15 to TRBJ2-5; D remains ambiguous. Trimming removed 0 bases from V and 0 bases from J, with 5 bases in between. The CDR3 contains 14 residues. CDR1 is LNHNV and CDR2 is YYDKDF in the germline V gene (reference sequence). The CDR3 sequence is CATSRESYQETQYF. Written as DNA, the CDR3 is TGTGCCACCAGCAGAGAATCCTACCAAGAGACCCAGTACTTC.

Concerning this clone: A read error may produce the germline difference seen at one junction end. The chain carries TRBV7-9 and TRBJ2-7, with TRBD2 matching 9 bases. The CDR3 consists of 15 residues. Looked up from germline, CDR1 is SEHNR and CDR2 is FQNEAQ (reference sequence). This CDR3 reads CASSLAGGLARPPLF. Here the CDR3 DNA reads TGTGCCAGCAGCTTAGCGGGGGGACTAGCTCGCCCTCCCCTCTTC.

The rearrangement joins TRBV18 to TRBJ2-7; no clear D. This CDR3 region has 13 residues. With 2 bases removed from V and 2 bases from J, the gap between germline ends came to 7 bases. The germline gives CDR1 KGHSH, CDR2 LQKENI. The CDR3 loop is CASSPWIPYEQYF. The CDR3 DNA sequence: TGTGCCAGCTCACCATGGATTCCCTACGAGCAGTACTTC.

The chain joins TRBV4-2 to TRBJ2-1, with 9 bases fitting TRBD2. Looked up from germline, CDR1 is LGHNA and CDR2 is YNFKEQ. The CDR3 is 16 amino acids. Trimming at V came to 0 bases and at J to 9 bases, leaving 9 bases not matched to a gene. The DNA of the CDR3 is TGTGCCAGCAGCCAAGACCCAGCGGGAGGTACCGCTGAGCAGTTCTTC. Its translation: CASSQDPAGGTAEQFF.

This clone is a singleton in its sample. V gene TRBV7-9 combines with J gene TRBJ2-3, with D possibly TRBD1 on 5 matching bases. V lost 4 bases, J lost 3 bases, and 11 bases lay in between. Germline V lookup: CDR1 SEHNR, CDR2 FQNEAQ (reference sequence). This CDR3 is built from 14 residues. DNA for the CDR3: TGTGCCAGCAGCTCCCGACAGAGAACAGATACGCAGTATTTT. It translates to CASSSRQRTDTQYF.

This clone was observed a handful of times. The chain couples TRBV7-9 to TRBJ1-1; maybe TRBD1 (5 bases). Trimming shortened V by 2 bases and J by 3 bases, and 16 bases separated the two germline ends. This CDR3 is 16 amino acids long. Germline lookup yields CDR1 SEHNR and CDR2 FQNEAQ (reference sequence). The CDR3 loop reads CASSLSEGQGHTEAFF. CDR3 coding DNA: TGTGCCAGCAGCTTATCTGAAGGGCAGGGTCACACTGAAGCTTTCTTT.

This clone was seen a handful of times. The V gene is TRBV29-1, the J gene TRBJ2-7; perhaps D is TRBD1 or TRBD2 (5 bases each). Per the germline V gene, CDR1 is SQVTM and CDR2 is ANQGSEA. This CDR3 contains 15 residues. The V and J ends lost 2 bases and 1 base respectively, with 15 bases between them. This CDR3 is CSVELSGTHSYEQYF. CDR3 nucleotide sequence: TGCAGCGTTGAACTTTCCGGGACCCATTCCTACGAGCAGTACTTC.

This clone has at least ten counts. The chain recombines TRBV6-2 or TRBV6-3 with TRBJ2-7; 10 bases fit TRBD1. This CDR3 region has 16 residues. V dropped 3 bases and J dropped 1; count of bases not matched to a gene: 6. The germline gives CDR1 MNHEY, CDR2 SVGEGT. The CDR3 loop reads CASSYLGQGLSYEQYF. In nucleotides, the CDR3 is TGTGCCAGCAGTTATTTGGGACAGGGGCTTTCCTACGAGCAGTACTTC.

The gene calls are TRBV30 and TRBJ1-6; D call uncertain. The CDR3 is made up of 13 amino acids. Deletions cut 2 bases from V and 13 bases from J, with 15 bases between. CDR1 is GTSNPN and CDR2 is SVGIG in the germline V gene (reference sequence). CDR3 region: CAWSSGESDPLHF. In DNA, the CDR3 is TGTGCCTGGAGTAGTGGCGAGTCGGATCCCCTCCACTTT.

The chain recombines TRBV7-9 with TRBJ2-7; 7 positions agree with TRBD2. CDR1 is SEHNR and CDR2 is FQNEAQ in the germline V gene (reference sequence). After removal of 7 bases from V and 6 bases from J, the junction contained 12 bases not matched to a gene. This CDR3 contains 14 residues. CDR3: CASTPSGEGGEQYF. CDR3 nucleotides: TGTGCCAGCACCCCGTCTGGGGAGGGTGGCGAGCAGTACTTC.

As DNA, the CDR3 is TGTGCCAGTAGTATAGAGGCAGGGGGCTCCTACGAGCAGTACTTC. Its protein is CASSIEAGGSYEQYF. This sequence joins TRBV19 and TRBJ2-7, with 7 bases identical to TRBD1. V lost 0 bases and J lost 0; bases outside the gene matches: 2. This CDR3 region has 15 residues. The V gene's germline CDR1 is LNHDA and CDR2 SQIVND (reference sequence).

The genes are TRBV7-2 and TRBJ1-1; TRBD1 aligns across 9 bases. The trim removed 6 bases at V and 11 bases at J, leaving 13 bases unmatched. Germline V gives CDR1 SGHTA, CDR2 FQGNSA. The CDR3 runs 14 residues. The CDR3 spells CASSLPGQGMTAFF. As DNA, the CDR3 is TGTGCCAGCAGTCTGCCGGGACAGGGAATGACGGCTTTCTTT.

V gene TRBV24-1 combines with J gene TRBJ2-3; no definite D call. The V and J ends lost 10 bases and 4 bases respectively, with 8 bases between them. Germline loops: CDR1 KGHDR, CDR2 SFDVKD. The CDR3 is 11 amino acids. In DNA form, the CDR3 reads TGTGCCACTGCCGCCGCAGATACGCAGTATTTT. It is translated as CATAAADTQYF.

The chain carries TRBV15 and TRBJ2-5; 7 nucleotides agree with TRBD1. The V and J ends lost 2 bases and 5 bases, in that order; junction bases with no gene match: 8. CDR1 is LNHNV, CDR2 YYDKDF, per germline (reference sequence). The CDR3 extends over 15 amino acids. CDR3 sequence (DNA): TGTGCCACCAGCAGACCCACAGGGGTCAGGGAGACCCAGTACTTC. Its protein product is CATSRPTGVRETQYF.

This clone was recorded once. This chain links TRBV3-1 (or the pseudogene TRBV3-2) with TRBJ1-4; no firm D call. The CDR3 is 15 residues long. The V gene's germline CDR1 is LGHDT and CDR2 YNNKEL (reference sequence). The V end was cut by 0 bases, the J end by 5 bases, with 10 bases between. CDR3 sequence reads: CASSQDAGYNEKLFF. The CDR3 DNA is TGTGCCAGCAGCCAAGATGCAGGTTACAATGAAAAACTGTTTTTT.

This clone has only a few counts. DNA for the CDR3: TGTGCCAGCAGTGTTGAGGGGGCCCACGAGCAGTACTTC. It specifies CASSVEGAHEQYF. This chain connects TRBV2 to TRBJ2-7; the match to TRBD1 covers 7 bases. Germline V gives CDR1 SNHLY, CDR2 FYNNEI. The CDR3 totals 13 residues. After removal of 4 bases from V and 5 bases from J, the junction contained 5 bases not matched to a gene.

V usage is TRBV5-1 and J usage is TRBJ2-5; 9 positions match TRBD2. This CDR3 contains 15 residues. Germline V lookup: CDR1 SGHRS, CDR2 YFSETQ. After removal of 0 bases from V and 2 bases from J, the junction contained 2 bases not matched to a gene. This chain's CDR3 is CASSLDSGRQETQYF. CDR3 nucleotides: TGCGCCAGCAGCTTGGATAGCGGGAGACAAGAGACCCAGTACTTC.